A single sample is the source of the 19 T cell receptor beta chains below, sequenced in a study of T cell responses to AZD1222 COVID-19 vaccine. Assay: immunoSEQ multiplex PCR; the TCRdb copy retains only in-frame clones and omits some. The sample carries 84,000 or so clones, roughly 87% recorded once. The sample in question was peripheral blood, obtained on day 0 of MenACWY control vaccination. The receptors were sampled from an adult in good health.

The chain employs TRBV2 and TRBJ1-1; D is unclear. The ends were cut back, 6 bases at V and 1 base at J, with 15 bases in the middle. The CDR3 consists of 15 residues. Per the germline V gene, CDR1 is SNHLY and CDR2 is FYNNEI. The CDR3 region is CASRVGYGGNTEAFF. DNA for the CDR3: TGTGCCAGCAGGGTAGGGTACGGAGGGAACACTGAAGCTTTCTTT.

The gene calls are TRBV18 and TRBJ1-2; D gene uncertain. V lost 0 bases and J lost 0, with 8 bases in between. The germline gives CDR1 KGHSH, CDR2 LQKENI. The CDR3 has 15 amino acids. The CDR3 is CASSPPEGSNYGYTF. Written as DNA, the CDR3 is TGTGCCAGCTCACCACCGGAAGGGTCTAACTATGGCTACACCTTC.

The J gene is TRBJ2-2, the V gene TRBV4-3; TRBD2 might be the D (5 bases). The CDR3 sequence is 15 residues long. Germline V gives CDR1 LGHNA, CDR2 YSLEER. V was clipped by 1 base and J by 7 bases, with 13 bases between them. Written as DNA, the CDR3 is TGCGCCAGCAGCCAAGGGAGCGGTTCCGGCGGGGAGCTGTTTTTT. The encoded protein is CASSQGSGSGGELFF.

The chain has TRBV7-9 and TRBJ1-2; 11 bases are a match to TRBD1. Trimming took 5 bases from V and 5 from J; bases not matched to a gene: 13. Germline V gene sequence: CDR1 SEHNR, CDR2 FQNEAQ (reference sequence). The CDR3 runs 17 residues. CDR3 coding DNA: TGTGCCAGCAGCACTGCATGGACCGGGACAGGGGGATATGGCTACACCTTC. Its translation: CASSTAWTGTGGYGYTF.

CDR3 sequence: CASSPPGTGASEQYF. CDR3 nucleotide sequence: TGTGCCAGCAGCCCCCCGGGGACAGGGGCCTCCGAGCAGTACTTC. V and J are TRBV7-9 and TRBJ2-7; the match to TRBD1 covers 10 bases. Unmatched junction bases numbered 10, after V lost 5 bases and J lost 6 bases. The CDR3 is 15 residues long. Germline values: CDR1 SEHNR, CDR2 FQNEAQ (reference sequence).

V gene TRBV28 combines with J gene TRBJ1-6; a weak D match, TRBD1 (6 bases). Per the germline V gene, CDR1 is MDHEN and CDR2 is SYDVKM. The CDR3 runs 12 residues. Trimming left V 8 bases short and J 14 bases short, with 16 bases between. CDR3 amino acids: CASEGQVAALHF. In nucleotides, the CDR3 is TGTGCCAGCGAGGGACAAGTGGCGGCCCTCCACTTT.

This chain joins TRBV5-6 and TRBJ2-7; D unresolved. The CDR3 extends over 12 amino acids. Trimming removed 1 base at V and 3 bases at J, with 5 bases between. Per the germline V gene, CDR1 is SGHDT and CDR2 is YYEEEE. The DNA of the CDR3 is TGTGCCAGCAGCTTGAAGGGCTACGAGCAGTACTTC. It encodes CASSLKGYEQYF.

The CDR3 DNA follows: TGTGCCAGCAGCTTTTCCCCTAGCGGGGGGACGTACCAAGAGACCCAGTACTTC. It translates to CASSFSPSGGTYQETQYF. The V call is TRBV7-8, the J call TRBJ2-5; TRBD2 agrees at 11 bases. V lost 3 bases to trimming and J lost 0 bases; unmatched junction nucleotides: 9. Germline CDR1 reads SGHVS; CDR2 reads FQNEAQ. The CDR3 spans 18 residues.

For the CDR3, the DNA is TGTGCCAGCACCTCCGGCGGTAGTGAAAAACTGTTTTTT. It yields the protein CASTSGGSEKLFF. The chain has TRBV13 and TRBJ1-4, with D unclear. The germline V gene has CDR1 PRHDT and CDR2 FYEKMQ (reference sequence). The CDR3 length is 13 residues. Trimming pared 7 bases from V and 7 bases from J, leaving 13 bases between.

In DNA form, the CDR3 reads TGTGCCTTGGGGGGACAGGGGAGAAATTCACCCCTCCACTTT. Protein sequence: CALGGQGRNSPLHF. The rearrangement uses TRBV30 and TRBJ1-6, with 10 bases matching TRBD1. The germline V gene encodes CDR1 GTSNPN and CDR2 SVGIG (reference sequence). The CDR3 is 14 amino acids. Trimming removed 7 bases from V and 7 bases from J; junction bases left unmatched: 7.

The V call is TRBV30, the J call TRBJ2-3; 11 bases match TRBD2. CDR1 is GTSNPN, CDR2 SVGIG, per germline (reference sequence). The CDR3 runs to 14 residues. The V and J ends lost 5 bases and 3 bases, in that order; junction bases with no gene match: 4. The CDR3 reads CAWVAGGLTDTQYF. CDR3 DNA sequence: TGTGCCTGGGTAGCGGGGGGGCTGACAGATACGCAGTATTTT. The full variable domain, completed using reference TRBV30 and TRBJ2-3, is SQTIHQWPATLVQPVGSPLSLECTVEGTSNPNLYWYRQAAGRGLQLLFYSVGIGQISSEVPQNLSASRPQDRQFILSSKKLLLSDSGFYLCAWVAGGLTDTQYFGPGTRLTVL.

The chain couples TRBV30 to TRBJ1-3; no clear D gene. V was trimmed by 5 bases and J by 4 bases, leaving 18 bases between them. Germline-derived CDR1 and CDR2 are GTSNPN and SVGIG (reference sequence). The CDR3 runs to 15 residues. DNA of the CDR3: TGTGCCTGGGGCCACGCCGGCCTCGGGGGAAACACCATATATTTT. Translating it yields CAWGHAGLGGNTIYF. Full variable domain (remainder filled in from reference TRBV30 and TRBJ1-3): SQTIHQWPATLVQPVGSPLSLECTVEGTSNPNLYWYRQAAGRGLQLLFYSVGIGQISSEVPQNLSASRPQDRQFILSSKKLLLSDSGFYLCAWGHAGLGGNTIYFGEGSWLTVV.

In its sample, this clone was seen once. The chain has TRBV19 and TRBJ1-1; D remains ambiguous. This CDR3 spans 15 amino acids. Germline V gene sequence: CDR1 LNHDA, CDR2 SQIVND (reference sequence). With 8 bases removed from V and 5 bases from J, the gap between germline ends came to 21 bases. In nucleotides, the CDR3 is TGTGCCAGTGGACGGCGGGCAGGCGGGAGTACTGAAGCTTTCTTT. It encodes CASGRRAGGSTEAFF. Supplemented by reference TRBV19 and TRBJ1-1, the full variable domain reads DGGITQSPKYLFRKEGQNVTLSCEQNLNHDAMYWYRQDPGQGLRLIYYSQIVNDFQKGDIAEGYSVSREKKESFPLTVTSAQKNPTAFYLCASGRRAGGSTEAFFGQGTRLTVV.

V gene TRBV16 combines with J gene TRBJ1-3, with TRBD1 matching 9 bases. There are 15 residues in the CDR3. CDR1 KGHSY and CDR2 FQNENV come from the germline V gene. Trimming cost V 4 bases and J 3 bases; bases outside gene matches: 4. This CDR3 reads CASSPGTGFGNTIYF. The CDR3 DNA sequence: TGTGCCAGCAGCCCCGGGACAGGGTTTGGAAACACCATATATTTT.

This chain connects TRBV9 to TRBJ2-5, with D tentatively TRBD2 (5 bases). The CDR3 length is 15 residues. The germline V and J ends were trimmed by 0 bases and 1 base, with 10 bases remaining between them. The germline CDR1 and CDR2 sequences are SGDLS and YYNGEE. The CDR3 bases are TGTGCCAGCAGCGTAGAGGCAGGACTCCAAGAGACCCAGTACTTC. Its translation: CASSVEAGLQETQYF.

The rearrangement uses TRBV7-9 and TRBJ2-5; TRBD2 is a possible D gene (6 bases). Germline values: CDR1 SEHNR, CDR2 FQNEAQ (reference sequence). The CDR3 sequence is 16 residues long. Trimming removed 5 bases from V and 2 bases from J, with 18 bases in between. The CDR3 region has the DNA TGTGCCAGCAGCCCCTCCCGGGGACTCTTACAAGAGACCCAGTACTTC. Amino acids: CASSPSRGLLQETQYF. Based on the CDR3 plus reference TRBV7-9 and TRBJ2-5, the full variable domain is DTGVSQNPRHKITKRGQNVTFRCDPISEHNRLYWYRQTLGQGPEFLTYFQNEAQLEKSRLLSDRFSAERPKGSFSTLEIQRTEQGDSAMYLCASSPSRGLLQETQYFGPGTRLLVL.

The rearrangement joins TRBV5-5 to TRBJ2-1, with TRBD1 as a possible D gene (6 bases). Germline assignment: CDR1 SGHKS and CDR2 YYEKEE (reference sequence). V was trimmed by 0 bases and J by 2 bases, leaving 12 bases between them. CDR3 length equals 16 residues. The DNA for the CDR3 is TGTGCCAGCAGCTTGGAACCAGGGGTTACCTACAATGAGCAGTTCTTC. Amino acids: CASSLEPGVTYNEQFF. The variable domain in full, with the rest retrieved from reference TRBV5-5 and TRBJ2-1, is DAGVTQSPTHLIKTRGQQVTLRCSPISGHKSVSWYQQVLGQGPQFIFQYYEKEERGRGNFPDRFSARQFPNYSSELNVNALLLGDSALYLCASSLEPGVTYNEQFFGPGTRLTVL.

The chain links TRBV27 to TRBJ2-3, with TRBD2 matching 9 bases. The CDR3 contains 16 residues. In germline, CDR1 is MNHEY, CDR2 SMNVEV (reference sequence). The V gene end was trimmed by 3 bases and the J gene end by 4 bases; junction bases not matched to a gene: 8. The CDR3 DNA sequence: TGTGCCAGCAGTTTTCTTGCGGGGGGGCCCGCAGATACGCAGTATTTT. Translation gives CASSFLAGGPADTQYF.

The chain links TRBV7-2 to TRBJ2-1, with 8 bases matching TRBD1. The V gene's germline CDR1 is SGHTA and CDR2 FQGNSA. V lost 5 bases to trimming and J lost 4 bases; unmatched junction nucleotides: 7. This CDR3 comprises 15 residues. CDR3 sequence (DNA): TGTGCCAGCAGCACCCAGACAGGGGTATACAATGAGCAGTTCTTC. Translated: CASSTQTGVYNEQFF.